Given below is one T cell receptor (beta chain) in context. The sample belongs to a study of blood T cells in healthy people across ages. Total RNA extracted from each sample amounted to at least 5.5 micrograms. Per the germline V gene, CDR1 is SGHTA and CDR2 is FQGNSA. This CDR3 is 14 amino acids long. Trimming pared 5 bases from V and 3 bases from J, leaving 14 bases between. The authors ran a second PCR of about 7 to 12 cycles using a sample-barcoded 5' primer and a J-beta primer mix. Using its own MiXCR run on the 5' RACE reads, TCRdb lists one record per CDR3 protein. The sample lists 550,000 to 650,000 distinct CDR3 sequences; 27% were seen once. The sample was also reused in another study, on T cells of mothers and their children. That work states: The whole RNA yield was converted to cDNA, around 1.5 ug per 15 ul. Per child, 2.5 million to 3 million TCR beta CDR3 reads were obtained, against over 10 million per mother.

The chain recombines TRBV7-2 with TRBJ2-7, with D perhaps being TRBD1 or TRBD2 (5 bases each). The receptor was derived from a boy aged 2 to 10 in good health. The sequenced sample was blood. This CDR3 reads CASSGGGQIYEQYF. The DNA of the CDR3 is TGTGCCAGCAGCGGAGGCGGACAAATCTACGAGCAGTACTTC.